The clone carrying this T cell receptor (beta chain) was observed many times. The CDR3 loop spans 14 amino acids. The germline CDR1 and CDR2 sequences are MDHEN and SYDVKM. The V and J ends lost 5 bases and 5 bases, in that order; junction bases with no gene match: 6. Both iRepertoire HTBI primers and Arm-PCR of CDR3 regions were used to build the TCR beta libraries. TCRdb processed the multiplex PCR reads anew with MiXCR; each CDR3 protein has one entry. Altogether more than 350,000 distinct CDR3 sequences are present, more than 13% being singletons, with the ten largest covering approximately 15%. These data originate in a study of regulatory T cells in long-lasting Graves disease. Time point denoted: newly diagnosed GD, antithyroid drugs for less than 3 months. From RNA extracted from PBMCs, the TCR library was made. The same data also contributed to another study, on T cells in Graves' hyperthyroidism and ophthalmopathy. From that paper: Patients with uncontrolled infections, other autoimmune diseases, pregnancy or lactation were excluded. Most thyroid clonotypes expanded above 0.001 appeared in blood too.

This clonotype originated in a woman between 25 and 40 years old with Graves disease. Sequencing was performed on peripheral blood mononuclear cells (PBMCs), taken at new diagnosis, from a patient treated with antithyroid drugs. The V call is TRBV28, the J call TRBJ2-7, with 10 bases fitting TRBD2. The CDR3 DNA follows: TGTGCCAGCAGTACTCTAGCGGGAGCGAACGAGCAGTACTTC. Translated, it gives CASSTLAGANEQYF.